The 29 T cell receptor beta chains presented below share a single source sample, sequenced in a study of blood T cell repertoires in COVID-19. Clones were sequenced by immunoSEQ multiplex PCR, and TCRdb holds only the in-frame ones, with some missing. The sample consists of about 160,000 clones, 90% of them appearing once. The sample comprised peripheral blood. The receptor source for this set is a man aged 45-60 years with acute or convalescent COVID-19.

This rearrangement joins TRBV4-2 to TRBJ2-2; weak D call: TRBD1 (5 bases). The CDR3 length is 14 residues. The V and J ends lost 5 bases and 5 bases respectively, with 12 bases between them. CDR1 is LGHNA, CDR2 YNFKEQ, per germline. CDR3: CASSSQDPTGELFF. DNA of the CDR3: TGTGCCAGCAGCTCACAGGACCCGACCGGGGAGCTGTTTTTT.

The chain carries TRBV3-1 (or the pseudogene TRBV3-2) and TRBJ1-1; the D gene is possibly TRBD1 (6 bases). Germline-derived CDR1 and CDR2 are LGHDT and YNNKEL (reference sequence). The CDR3 totals 16 residues. V was trimmed by 0 bases and J by 5 bases, leaving 16 bases between them. CDR3 nucleotide sequence: TGTGCCAGCAGCCAAGATCTATTGAGGGGGAAGACTGAAGCTTTCTTT. Its translation is CASSQDLLRGKTEAFF.

The CDR3 here is CASSFAGEHEQYF. The CDR3 region has the DNA TGTGCCAGCAGTTTTGCAGGGGAACACGAGCAGTACTTC. The chain joins TRBV28 to TRBJ2-7, with D perhaps matching TRBD1 (6 bases). The CDR3 covers 13 residues. V lost 3 bases and J lost 5, with 11 bases in between. The germline CDR1 and CDR2 sequences are MDHEN and SYDVKM.

V and J are TRBV7-9 and TRBJ1-6; D possibly corresponds to TRBD1 (6 bases). V dropped 3 bases and J dropped 0 bases, with 12 bases sitting between them. CDR3 size: 17 residues. Germline V CDR1 and CDR2: SEHNR, FQNEAQ (reference sequence). The CDR3 DNA follows: TGTGCCAGCAGCTTCCACAGGGTTTCCTCCTATAATTCACCCCTCCACTTT. Protein: CASSFHRVSSYNSPLHF.

The chain employs TRBV2 and TRBJ2-7; D may be TRBD1 (6 bases). The CDR3 is made up of 16 amino acids. V was pared by 0 bases and J by 3 bases, with 15 bases between. CDR1 SNHLY and CDR2 FYNNEI come from the germline V gene. The DNA of the CDR3 is TGTGCCAGCAGTGAAGCGGGGGCCAGGGAGCGCTACGAGCAGTACTTC. Its protein product is CASSEAGARERYEQYF.

V usage is TRBV20-1 and J usage is TRBJ1-4; D is ambiguous. Germline CDR1 reads DFQATT; CDR2 reads SNEGSKA (reference sequence). Trimming removed 8 bases from V and 1 base from J, with 5 bases in between. There are 11 residues in the CDR3. CDR3: CSSKTNEKLFF. The CDR3 bases are TGCAGTTCAAAAACTAATGAAAAACTGTTTTTT.

J is TRBJ2-5 and V is TRBV30; 8 bases are a match to TRBD1. The junction had 5 bases not matched to a gene; V was cut back by 3 bases and J by 5 bases. Germline CDR1 and CDR2: GTSNPN and SVGIG (reference sequence). The CDR3 runs to 13 residues. Here the CDR3 reads CAWSRGQGETQYF. The CDR3 nucleotides read TGTGCCTGGAGCAGAGGACAGGGCGAGACCCAGTACTTC. Full variable domain (outside the CDR3, taken from reference TRBV30 and TRBJ2-5): SQTIHQWPATLVQPVGSPLSLECTVEGTSNPNLYWYRQAAGRGLQLLFYSVGIGQISSEVPQNLSASRPQDRQFILSSKKLLLSDSGFYLCAWSRGQGETQYFGPGTRLLVL.

In its sample, this clone was seen once. This chain joins TRBV3-1 (or the pseudogene TRBV3-2) and TRBJ2-1; weak D call: TRBD2 (6 bases). Germline lookup yields CDR1 LGHDT and CDR2 YNNKEL (reference sequence). The CDR3 extends over 15 amino acids. Trimming shortened V by 1 base and J by 5 bases, and 12 bases separated the two germline ends. The chain's CDR3 is CASSQASGLHNEQFF. CDR3 coding DNA: TGTGCCAGCAGCCAAGCCAGCGGGCTACACAATGAGCAGTTCTTC.

The genes are TRBV20-1 and TRBJ2-5, with D unresolved. The CDR3 runs 11 residues. Per germline, CDR1 DFQATT and CDR2 SNEGSKA (reference sequence). V shed 5 bases and J shed 5 bases, with 9 bases lying between them. The CDR3 DNA reads TGCAGTGCTCCCCACTCCGAGACCCAGTACTTC. Its protein product is CSAPHSETQYF.

The chain recombines TRBV9 with TRBJ1-2; the D gene is possibly TRBD1 (6 bases). Per germline, CDR1 SGDLS and CDR2 YYNGEE. Trimming removed 3 bases from V and 8 bases from J, with 20 bases in between. The CDR3 loop spans 15 amino acids. The CDR3 DNA sequence: TGTGCCAGCAGCGCAACACAGGGCCTTGATCGGGGCTACACCTTC. Encoded protein: CASSATQGLDRGYTF.

The chain uses TRBV6-4 and TRBJ2-1, with 8 bases aligning to TRBD1. CDR1 and CDR2 from the germline V gene are MRHNA and SNTAGT. This CDR3 region has 11 residues. V was clipped by 4 bases and J by 15 bases; unmatched bases: 5. The CDR3 sequence: CASSADRALFF. CDR3 DNA: TGTGCCAGCAGTGCGGACAGGGCACTGTTCTTC.

The CDR3 nucleotides are TGTGCCAGCAGCCCCGGGCGGGGCAATGAGCAGTTCTTC. This translates into CASSPGRGNEQFF. The chain recombines TRBV7-3 with TRBJ2-1, with D tentatively TRBD2 (6 bases). The V end lost 5 bases, the J end lost 6 bases, and 11 bases lay between the germline ends. The germline CDR1 and CDR2 sequences are SGHTA and FQGTGA. The CDR3 sequence is 13 residues long.

This rearrangement joins TRBV7-3 to TRBJ2-3, with a weak D call TRBD2 (5 bases). Per the germline V gene, CDR1 is SGHTA and CDR2 is FQGTGA. The V end was cut by 0 bases, the J end by 6 bases, with 13 bases between. This CDR3 comprises 15 residues. DNA for the CDR3: TGTGCCAGCAGCTTAACCGGGATCAGTACGGATACGCAGTATTTT. It specifies CASSLTGISTDTQYF.

This rearrangement joins TRBV27 to TRBJ1-5; TRBD1 agrees at 10 bases. The V segment lost 3 bases and the J segment 2 bases; nucleotides outside the gene matches: 1. The CDR3 is made up of 15 amino acids. Germline CDR1 reads MNHEY; CDR2 reads SMNVEV (reference sequence). The CDR3 reads CASSFGTGGNQPQHF. The CDR3 nucleotides are TGTGCCAGCAGTTTCGGGACAGGGGGCAATCAGCCCCAGCATTTT.

This clone was counted once. DNA of the CDR3: TGTGCCAGCAGTTACTCTGGCGGGATAGAGACCCAGTACTTC. Its translation: CASSYSGGIETQYF. The chain has TRBV6-5 and TRBJ2-5; possible D gene TRBD2, 6 bases. Germline V gene lookup returns CDR1 MNHEY and CDR2 SVGAGI. This CDR3 has 14 amino acids. Trimming shortened V by 0 bases and J by 4 bases, and 9 bases separated the two germline ends.

This chain joins TRBV6-5 and TRBJ1-1; 7 nucleotides align to TRBD1. CDR1 and CDR2 (germline): MNHEY, SVGAGI. The CDR3 contains 14 residues. V was clipped by 6 bases and J by 1 base; unmatched bases: 5. The CDR3 DNA reads TGTGCCAGCAGAAGAGGACAGGCGAACACTGAAGCTTTCTTT. The encoded protein is CASRRGQANTEAFF.

The sample holds one count of this clone. The chain combines TRBV9 with TRBJ1-1; D remains unclear. Germline-derived CDR1 and CDR2 are SGDLS and YYNGEE. The CDR3 has 13 amino acids. V gave up 4 bases and J gave up 5 bases, with 12 bases separating them. The CDR3 nucleotides read TGTGCCAGCAGCCCGGAGGTTCTGACTGAAGCTTTCTTT. Amino acid sequence: CASSPEVLTEAFF. The full variable domain, in which reference TRBV9 and TRBJ1-1 provide the parts outside the CDR3, is DSGVTQTPKHLITATGQRVTLRCSPRSGDLSVYWYQQSLDQGLQFLIQYYNGEERAKGNILERFSAQQFPDLHSELNLSSLELGDSALYFCASSPEVLTEAFFGQGTRLTVV.

This rearrangement joins TRBV21-1 to TRBJ2-7; TRBD2, the table's D call, lacks a check against the DNA. TRBV21-1 is a pseudogene locus. This CDR3 spans 14 amino acids. CDR3 protein: CASGSGTPTYEQYF. In nucleotides, the CDR3 is TGTGCCAGCGGATCCGGGACTCCGACCTACGAGCAGTACTTC.

The chain links TRBV6-2 or TRBV6-3 to TRBJ1-6; D is perhaps TRBD1 (6 bases). Germline CDR1 and CDR2: MNHEY and SVGEGT. The V end was cut by 2 bases, the J end by 8 bases, with 10 bases between. CDR3 length: 14 amino acids. CDR3 sequence: CASSYRPGDSPLHF. CDR3 DNA sequence: TGTGCCAGCAGTTACCGGCCAGGGGATTCACCCCTCCACTTT.

This chain connects TRBV9 to TRBJ2-1; tentatively, D is TRBD2 (5 bases). Germline V gene data show CDR1 as SGDLS and CDR2 as YYNGEE. With 2 bases removed from V and 5 bases from J, the gap between germline ends came to 11 bases. CDR3 length: 14 residues. The CDR3 sequence: CASSVDLANNEQFF. The CDR3 region has the DNA TGTGCCAGCAGCGTCGATCTAGCAAACAATGAGCAGTTCTTC.

The chain combines TRBV9 with TRBJ2-1; 7 nucleotides agree with TRBD2. V dropped 6 bases and J dropped 0; count of bases not matched to a gene: 6. The germline gives CDR1 SGDLS, CDR2 YYNGEE. The CDR3 sequence is 15 residues long. CDR3 sequence reads: CASTQAGNSYNEQFF. In nucleotides, the CDR3 is TGTGCCAGCACCCAAGCGGGAAACTCCTACAATGAGCAGTTCTTC.

The rearrangement joins TRBV2 to TRBJ2-2, with D perhaps TRBD2 (5 bases). CDR3 length equals 12 residues. Trimming took 8 bases from V and 6 from J, leaving 10 bases between them. Germline assignment: CDR1 SNHLY and CDR2 FYNNEI. CDR3 sequence reads: CASPGVAGELFF. Written as DNA, the CDR3 is TGTGCCAGCCCCGGGGTGGCCGGGGAGCTGTTTTTT.

V usage is TRBV19 and J usage is TRBJ2-5; no definite D call. The CDR3 is 12 residues long. Germline CDR1 and CDR2: LNHDA and SQIVND (reference sequence). With 3 bases removed from V and 5 bases from J, the gap between germline ends came to 7 bases. The CDR3 region is CASSIIGETQYF. The CDR3 region has the DNA TGTGCCAGTAGTATTATCGGGGAGACCCAGTACTTC.

This chain uses TRBV7-8 with TRBJ2-7; 10 nucleotides match TRBD1. Germline V gives CDR1 SGHVS, CDR2 FQNEAQ. This CDR3 spans 16 amino acids. V lost 1 base and J lost 3; bases outside the gene matches: 6. The CDR3 nucleotides read TGTGCCAGCAGCTTAGGAGGGACAGGGGCCGGCTACGAGCAGTACTTC. Translating gives CASSLGGTGAGYEQYF.

The table lists this clone with a count of one. At one boundary the junction diverges from the germline segment, which might be a read error. The CDR3 reads CASGAQGAINIQYF. The DNA of the CDR3 is TGTGCCAGCGGCGCCCAGGGGGCCATAAACATTCAGTACTTC. The chain is built from TRBV28 and TRBJ2-4, with 8 bases matching TRBD1. The CDR3 extends over 14 amino acids. Germline loops: CDR1 MDHEN, CDR2 SYDVKM.

The chain combines TRBV4-2 with TRBJ2-5; TRBD2 might be the D (7 bases). V was pared by 1 base and J by 5 bases, with 11 bases between. This CDR3 has 14 residues. Germline CDR1 and CDR2: LGHNA and YNFKEQ. The CDR3 reads CASSQGGGHETQYF. The CDR3 region has the DNA TGTGCCAGCAGCCAAGGGGGGGGCCACGAGACCCAGTACTTC.

The V call is TRBV29-1, the J call TRBJ2-5, with 11 bases that match TRBD2. The CDR3 consists of 12 residues. Germline CDR1 and CDR2: SQVTM and ANQGSEA. V dropped 6 bases and J dropped 5; count of bases not matched to a gene: 2. CDR3 residues: CSVLAGGETQYF. DNA of the CDR3: TGCAGCGTGTTAGCGGGAGGGGAGACCCAGTACTTC.

The chain combines TRBV3-1 (or the pseudogene TRBV3-2) with TRBJ2-3; the match to TRBD2 covers 8 bases. Germline V gene data show CDR1 as LGHDT and CDR2 as YNNKEL (reference sequence). The V and J ends lost 0 bases and 2 bases, in that order; junction bases with no gene match: 10. This CDR3 has 18 amino acids. The chain's CDR3 is CASSQDYTGSGATDTQYF. In DNA form, the CDR3 reads TGTGCCAGCAGCCAAGATTATACCGGTAGCGGGGCCACAGATACGCAGTATTTT.

The chain has TRBV28 and TRBJ1-5; TRBD1 might be the D (5 bases). The CDR3 is made up of 14 amino acids. Germline V gene sequence: CDR1 MDHEN, CDR2 SYDVKM. Between the trimmed V and J ends, which lost 5 bases and 7 bases, there was a span of 15 bases. The CDR3 coding sequence is TGTGCCAGCAGTGTATCAGGGTCGTACCAGCCCCAGCATTTT. Encoded protein: CASSVSGSYQPQHF. The full variable domain, in which reference TRBV28 and TRBJ1-5 provide the parts outside the CDR3, is DVKVTQSSRYLVKRTGEKVFLECVQDMDHENMFWYRQDPGLGLRLIYFSYDVKMKEKGDIPEGYSVSREKKERFSLILESASTNQTSMYLCASSVSGSYQPQHFGDGTRLSIL.